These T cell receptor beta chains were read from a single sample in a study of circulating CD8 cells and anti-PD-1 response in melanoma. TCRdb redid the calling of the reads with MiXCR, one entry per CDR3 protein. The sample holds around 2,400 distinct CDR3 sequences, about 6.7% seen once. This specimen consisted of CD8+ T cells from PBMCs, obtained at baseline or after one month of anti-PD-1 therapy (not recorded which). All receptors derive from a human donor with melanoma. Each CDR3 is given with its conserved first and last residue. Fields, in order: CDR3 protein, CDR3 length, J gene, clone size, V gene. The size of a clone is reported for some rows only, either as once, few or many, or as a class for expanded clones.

CDR3: CASSPTGTSYEQYF
length: 14
J: TRBJ2-7
size: medium-sized
V: TRBV19

CDR3: CASSLSVWRGYTF
length: 13
J: TRBJ1-2
size: medium-sized
V: TRBV28

CDR3: CASSWAETYEQYF
length: 13
J: TRBJ2-7
size: medium-sized
V: TRBV5-4

CDR3: CASSLTPGGRSDGYTF
length: 16
J: TRBJ1-2
size: medium-sized
V: TRBV7-3

CDR3: CASRPRGEVEQFF
length: 13
J: TRBJ2-1
size: NA
V: TRBV19

CDR3: CSVDTGGSYEQYF
length: 13
J: TRBJ2-7
size: medium-sized
V: TRBV29-1

CDR3: CASSFQPSTNEKLFF
length: 15
J: TRBJ1-4
size: medium-sized
V: TRBV28

CDR3: CASSQSLGPSYEQYF
length: 15
J: TRBJ2-7
size: medium-sized
V: TRBV16

CDR3: CASSFTGDTQYF
length: 12
J: TRBJ2-3
size: medium-sized
V: TRBV7-3

CDR3: CASSQGAGAFF
length: 11
J: TRBJ1-1
size: few
V: TRBV19

CDR3: CASATPYGPPGELFF
length: 15
J: TRBJ2-2
size: large
V: TRBV19

CDR3: CASSLGAGVYNEQFF
length: 15
J: TRBJ2-1
size: medium-sized
V: TRBV19

CDR3: CASSSDSYTDTQYF
length: 14
J: TRBJ2-3
size: medium-sized
V: TRBV28

CDR3: CASSLGFRQRVDEQYF
length: 16
J: TRBJ2-7
size: medium-sized
V: TRBV5-4

CDR3: CASSMGQGYEQYF
length: 13
J: TRBJ2-7
size: medium-sized
V: TRBV19

CDR3: CASTGGPNTEAFF
length: 13
J: TRBJ1-1
size: medium-sized
V: TRBV6-5

CDR3: CASGNKGPQHF
length: 11
J: TRBJ1-5
size: NA
V: TRBV27

CDR3: CASSTTGSGTEAFF
length: 14
J: TRBJ1-1
size: medium-sized
V: TRBV19

CDR3: CASSEMTGQSYEQYF
length: 15
J: TRBJ2-7
size: medium-sized
V: TRBV28

CDR3: CSVDRLADYNEQFF
length: 14
J: TRBJ2-1
size: medium-sized
V: TRBV29-1

CDR3: CSVEIRANEQFF
length: 12
J: TRBJ2-1
size: medium-sized
V: TRBV29-1

CDR3: CSARDQSDRGYGYTF
length: 15
J: TRBJ1-2
size: medium-sized
V: TRBV20-1

CDR3: CASSYSSGANVLTF
length: 14
J: TRBJ2-6
size: large
V: TRBV6-5

CDR3: CASSRDRGPTGELFF
length: 15
J: TRBJ2-2
size: medium-sized
V: TRBV2

CDR3: CASSMTRGAEAFF
length: 13
J: TRBJ1-1
size: large
V: TRBV12-3/TRBV12-4

CDR3: CASSHGRWEQNDQPQHF
length: 17
J: TRBJ1-5
size: medium-sized
V: TRBV27

CDR3: CASSYGTGEETQYF
length: 14
J: TRBJ2-5
size: NA
V: TRBV27

CDR3: CASSLWRGDTGELFF
length: 15
J: TRBJ2-2
size: large
V: TRBV28

CDR3: CASRDGRLYEQYF
length: 13
J: TRBJ2-7
size: medium-sized
V: TRBV2

CDR3: CASRTMGQANSPLHF
length: 15
J: TRBJ1-6
size: medium-sized
V: TRBV7-2

CDR3: CASLGRMPYGYTF
length: 13
J: TRBJ1-2
size: NA
V: TRBV28

CDR3: CASSLDLSGTGVYEQYF
length: 17
J: TRBJ2-7
size: medium-sized
V: TRBV28

CDR3: CASSPTSSNTQYF
length: 13
J: TRBJ2-3
size: medium-sized
V: TRBV27

CDR3: CASSPWTGVDTQYF
length: 14
J: TRBJ2-3
size: medium-sized
V: TRBV5-4

CDR3: CASSDRAAITQYF
length: 13
J: TRBJ2-3
size: medium-sized
V: TRBV4-1

CDR3: CASTPGGFHYGYTF
length: 14
J: TRBJ1-2
size: medium-sized
V: TRBV19

CDR3: CAWGGQANTEAFF
length: 13
J: TRBJ1-1
size: medium-sized
V: TRBV30

CDR3: CASSVGVRQETQYF
length: 14
J: TRBJ2-5
size: medium-sized
V: TRBV9

CDR3: CATSRVLAGAPTEAFF
length: 16
J: TRBJ1-1
size: medium-sized
V: TRBV15

CDR3: CASSLLDRGSNEQFF
length: 15
J: TRBJ2-1
size: few
V: TRBV9

CDR3: CSVGTEQFF
length: 9
J: TRBJ2-1
size: large
V: TRBV29-1